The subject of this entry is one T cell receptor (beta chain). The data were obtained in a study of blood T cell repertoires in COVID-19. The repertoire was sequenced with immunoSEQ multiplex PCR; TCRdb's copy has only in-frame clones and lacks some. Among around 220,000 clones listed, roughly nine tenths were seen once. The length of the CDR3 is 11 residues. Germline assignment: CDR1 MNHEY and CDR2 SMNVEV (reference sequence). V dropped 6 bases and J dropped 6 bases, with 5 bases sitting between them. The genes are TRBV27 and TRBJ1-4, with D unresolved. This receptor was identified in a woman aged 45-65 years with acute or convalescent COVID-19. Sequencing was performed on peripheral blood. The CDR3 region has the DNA TGTGCCAGCAGCAATTATGAAAAACTGTTTTTT. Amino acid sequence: CASSNYEKLFF.